Shown below are 20 T cell receptor beta chains from a single sample sequenced in a study of T cell responses to AZD1222 COVID-19 vaccine. TCRdb keeps only in-frame clones here, not all; method: immunoSEQ multiplex PCR. The sample includes about 130,000 clones, roughly nine tenths of them seen just once. The source was peripheral blood, collected on day 0 of AZD1222 vaccination. Receptor source: an adult in good health.

The chain couples TRBV5-1 to TRBJ2-7; 7 positions agree with TRBD2. The V segment lost 2 bases and the J segment 0 bases; nucleotides outside the gene matches: 14. The germline V gene encodes CDR1 SGHRS and CDR2 YFSETQ. The CDR3 loop spans 18 amino acids. This CDR3 is CASSLGTMTSGNSYEQYF. The CDR3 nucleotides read TGCGCCAGCAGCTTAGGGACTATGACCTCCGGAAACTCCTACGAGCAGTACTTC.

The V gene is TRBV18, the J gene TRBJ1-1; TRBD1 matches at 9 bases. This CDR3 region has 14 residues. Germline trimming cut 8 bases from V and 2 bases from J; bases unmatched to any gene: 6. The germline gives CDR1 KGHSH, CDR2 LQKENI. CDR3 region: CASKGQGLNTEAFF. The CDR3 region has the DNA TGTGCCAGCAAAGGACAGGGGCTTAACACTGAAGCTTTCTTT.

V and J are TRBV27 and TRBJ2-7; perhaps TRBD2 as D (7 bases). The CDR3 spans 13 residues. CDR1 and CDR2 from the germline V gene are MNHEY and SMNVEV (reference sequence). V lost 8 bases, J lost 1 base, and 12 bases lay in between. In nucleotides, the CDR3 is TGTGCCAGCGGAGGGGGGGGATCCTACGAGCAGTACTTC. This translates into CASGGGGSYEQYF.

This chain links TRBV19 with TRBJ1-4, with 11 bases identical to TRBD1. The V gene's germline CDR1 is LNHDA and CDR2 SQIVND (reference sequence). V lost 7 bases, J lost 6 bases, and 7 bases stayed unmatched. The CDR3 consists of 15 residues. CDR3 coding DNA: TGTGCCAGTATGCGGCCGGGACAGGGGGATGAAAAACTGTTTTTT. This translates into CASMRPGQGDEKLFF.

This chain links TRBV2 with TRBJ2-3, with 11 bases lining up with TRBD2. Per germline, CDR1 SNHLY and CDR2 FYNNEI. V was clipped by 5 bases and J by 3 bases; unmatched bases: 1. There are 14 residues in the CDR3. The CDR3 DNA reads as TGTGCCAGCAGTACTAGCGGGAGAACAGATACGCAGTATTTT. Protein: CASSTSGRTDTQYF.

V is TRBV2 and J is TRBJ2-5, with no clear D. Germline-derived CDR1 and CDR2 are SNHLY and FYNNEI. The CDR3 consists of 12 residues. Trimming left V 6 bases short and J 1 base short, with 6 bases between. The CDR3 protein is CASRATQETQYF. The CDR3 bases are TGTGCCAGCAGGGCGACCCAAGAGACCCAGTACTTC.

For this clone: One end of the junction varies from germline; a read error may be responsible. The chain links TRBV25-1 to TRBJ2-7, with 7 bases fitting TRBD1. From germline, CDR1 is MGHDK and CDR2 SYGVNS. The length of the CDR3 is 14 residues. CDR3: CASSRSTTGDEQYF. The CDR3 DNA is TGTGCCAGCAGTAGGTCCACAACAGGGGACGAGCAATACTTC.

The chain is built from TRBV11-3 and TRBJ1-1; D might be TRBD1 (5 bases). The CDR3 runs to 15 residues. V shed 3 bases and J shed 1 base, with 12 bases lying between them. CDR1 SGHNT and CDR2 YENEEA come from the germline V gene. CDR3 nucleotides: TGTGCCAGCAGCTTCTCGGGGACGGAGAACACTGAAGCTTTCTTT. It specifies CASSFSGTENTEAFF.

The V call is TRBV11-2, the J call TRBJ1-4; no reliable D call. The CDR3 is made up of 13 amino acids. V was shortened by 4 bases and J by 8 bases, with 11 bases between the two germline ends. Germline CDR1 and CDR2: SGHAT and FQNNGV. The CDR3 region has the DNA TGTGCCAGCAGCTCGAGTGGGGTGGAAAAACTGTTTTTT. It is translated as CASSSSGVEKLFF.

The chain carries TRBV9 and TRBJ2-1; D possibly matches TRBD1 or TRBD2 (5 bases each). Germline V gene sequence: CDR1 SGDLS, CDR2 YYNGEE. The V end lost 0 bases, the J end lost 7 bases, and 11 bases lay between the germline ends. The CDR3 runs 14 residues. The CDR3 region is CASSVGWDGNEQFF. CDR3 sequence (DNA): TGTGCCAGCAGCGTAGGGTGGGACGGGAATGAGCAGTTCTTC.

The chain carries TRBV7-3 and TRBJ2-5; 14 bases fit TRBD2. CDR1 is SGHTA, CDR2 FQGTGA, per germline. CDR3 length: 16 amino acids. V trimming: 4 bases; J trimming: 5 bases; junction bases outside the gene matches: 6. CDR3 in amino acids: CASSSQGLAGAETQYF. The CDR3 DNA is TGTGCCAGCAGCTCACAGGGACTAGCGGGAGCGGAGACCCAGTACTTC. Drawing the rest from reference TRBV7-3 and TRBJ2-5, the complete variable domain is GAGVSQTPSNKVTEKGKYVELRCDPISGHTALYWYRQSLGQGPEFLIYFQGTGAADDSGLPNDRFFAVRPEGSVSTLKIQRTERGDSAVYLCASSSQGLAGAETQYFGPGTRLLVL.

DNA of the CDR3: TGTGCCAGCAGCTTTGACCCCAAAACCTCTGGAAACACCATATATTTT. Translating gives CASSFDPKTSGNTIYF. The chain combines TRBV7-9 with TRBJ1-3; no clear D. The germline V and J ends were trimmed by 3 bases and 0 bases, with 12 bases remaining between them. Germline values: CDR1 SEHNR, CDR2 FQNEAQ (reference sequence). The CDR3 is 16 amino acids.

V usage is TRBV11-1 and J usage is TRBJ2-5; 11 positions agree with TRBD2. CDR1 and CDR2 (germline): SGHAT, FQDESV (reference sequence). The CDR3 covers 15 residues. The V gene end was trimmed by 6 bases and the J gene end by 6 bases; junction bases not matched to a gene: 9. This CDR3 reads CASRGRGLADQTQYF. CDR3 nucleotides: TGTGCCAGCAGGGGAAGGGGACTAGCGGATCAGACCCAGTACTTC.

The V and J genes are TRBV29-1 and TRBJ2-2; 7 bases match TRBD2. Trimming removed 1 base from V and 5 bases from J; junction bases left unmatched: 7. Germline V CDR1 and CDR2: SQVTM, ANQGSEA. The CDR3 extends over 15 amino acids. The CDR3 is CSVEGAGRLTGELFF. The CDR3, as DNA: TGCAGCGTTGAAGGAGCGGGGAGACTAACCGGGGAGCTGTTTTTT.

This sequence joins TRBV20-1 and TRBJ1-1; D is unclear. The germline V gene has CDR1 DFQATT and CDR2 SNEGSKA (reference sequence). Trimming left V 3 bases short and J 5 bases short, with 7 bases between. This CDR3 is 11 amino acids long. DNA of the CDR3: TGCAGTGCTAGGGGAATTACTGAAGCTTTCTTT. Residues: CSARGITEAFF.

The CDR3 region is CATSDFVTSGTPSYNEQFF. The CDR3 DNA reads TGTGCCACCAGTGATTTCGTGACTAGCGGGACTCCCTCCTACAATGAGCAGTTCTTC. The chain combines TRBV24-1 with TRBJ2-1; 11 positions match TRBD2. The V and J ends lost 1 base and 0 bases, in that order; junction bases with no gene match: 7. Looked up from germline, CDR1 is KGHDR and CDR2 is SFDVKD. The CDR3 has 19 amino acids.

The chain uses TRBV25-1 and TRBJ2-1; no definite D call. CDR3 length equals 15 residues. CDR1 is MGHDK and CDR2 is SYGVNS in the germline V gene. Trimming removed 1 base at V and 0 bases at J, with 7 bases between. Written as DNA, the CDR3 is TGTGCCAGCAGTGAATCAGGAAGCTCCTACAATGAGCAGTTCTTC. It yields the protein CASSESGSSYNEQFF.

This clone was seen only a few times. The gene calls are TRBV9 and TRBJ2-7; D is unclear. The CDR3 has 13 amino acids. Germline CDR1 SGDLS, CDR2 YYNGEE. The V and J ends lost 4 bases and 0 bases respectively, with 8 bases between them. CDR3 nucleotide sequence: TGTGCCAGCAGCTTCGGGCTCTCCTACGAGCAGTACTTC. Translated: CASSFGLSYEQYF.

The chain couples TRBV9 to TRBJ2-7; the D gene is possibly TRBD1 (6 bases). V lost 4 bases and J lost 1, with 9 bases in between. Germline CDR1 SGDLS, CDR2 YYNGEE. The CDR3 sequence is 13 residues long. Here the CDR3 DNA reads TGTGCCAGCAGCACCACAGGGTCCTACGAGCAGTACTTC. This codes for CASSTTGSYEQYF.

V and J are TRBV10-3 and TRBJ2-5, with a tentative D call TRBD2 (5 bases). The germline gives CDR1 ENHRY, CDR2 SYGVKD. V was clipped by 4 bases and J by 4 bases, with 22 bases between them. The CDR3 runs 17 residues. The CDR3 reads CAISVWRASTLGETQYF. The CDR3 bases are TGTGCCATCAGTGTTTGGCGTGCTAGCACTTTGGGAGAGACCCAGTACTTC.